This T cell receptor beta chain came from a study of shared clonotypes between healthy human individuals. Sequenced by immunoSEQ multiplex PCR; TCRdb stores in-frame clones only, minus some. Of 550,000 to 850,000 clones in the sample, 55% to 80% were seen once. CDR1 and CDR2 from the germline V gene are SNHLY and FYNNEI. Deletions cut 3 bases from V and 8 bases from J, with 13 bases between. CDR3 length: 13 amino acids. The sequence derives from a woman aged 25 to 39 in good health. The chain joins TRBV2 to TRBJ1-2; D is unresolved. Sample: memory CD4+ T cells sorted from blood. The sample's subset: CD45RA-negative fraction. The CDR3 here is CASSDDDGRGYTF. The CDR3 DNA reads as TGTGCCAGCAGTGACGACGACGGAAGAGGCTACACCTTC. The variable domain in full, with the rest retrieved from reference TRBV2 and TRBJ1-2, is EPEVTQTPSHQVTQMGQEVILRCVPISNHLYFYWYRQILGQKVEFLVSFYNNEISEKSEIFDDQFSVERPDGSNFTLKIRSTKLEDSAMYFCASSDDDGRGYTFGSGTRLTVV.